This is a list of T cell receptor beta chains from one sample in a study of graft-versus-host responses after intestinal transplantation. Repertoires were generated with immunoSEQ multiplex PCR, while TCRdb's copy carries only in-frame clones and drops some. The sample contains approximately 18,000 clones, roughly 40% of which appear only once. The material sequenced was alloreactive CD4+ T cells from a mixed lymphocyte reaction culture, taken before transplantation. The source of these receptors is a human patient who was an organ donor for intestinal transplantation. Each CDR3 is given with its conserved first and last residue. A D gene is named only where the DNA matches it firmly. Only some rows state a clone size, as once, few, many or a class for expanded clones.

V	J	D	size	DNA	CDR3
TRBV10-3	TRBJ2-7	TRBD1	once	TGTGCCATCAGGGACGGGACAGGGGGTTACGAGCAGTACTTC	CAIRDGTGGYEQYF
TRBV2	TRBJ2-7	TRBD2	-	TGTGCCAGCAGGGGGACTAGCGGAGCGGGAGGTGAGCAGTACTTC	CASRGTSGAGGEQYF
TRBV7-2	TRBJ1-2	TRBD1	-	TGTGCCAGCAGCGCCGGGACAGGGCTTACCTACACCTTC	CASSAGTGLTYTF
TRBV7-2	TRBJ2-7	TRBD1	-	TGTGCCAGCAGCTTGAGGACAGGGGGCTACGAGCAGTACTTC	CASSLRTGGYEQYF
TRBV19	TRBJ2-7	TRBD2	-	TGTGCCAGTAGCTTACCTGGACTAGCGGGAGGAATCCCCTACGAGCAGTACTTC	CASSLPGLAGGIPYEQYF
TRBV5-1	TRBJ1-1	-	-	TGCGCCAGCAGCGCATGGACAGCCACTGAAGCTTTCTTT	CASSAWTATEAFF
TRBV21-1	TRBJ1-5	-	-	TGTGCCAGCAGCAAGAAACAGGGGAGGAGGCAGCCCCAGCATTTT	CASSKKQGRRQPQHF
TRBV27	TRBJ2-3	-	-	TGTGCCAGCAGTTTTTATAGCGGTAGCACAGATACGCAGTATTTT	CASSFYSGSTDTQYF
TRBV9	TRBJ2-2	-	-	TGTGCCAGCAGTGGCCTAGCGTCGAACACCGGGGAGCTGTTTTTT	CASSGLASNTGELFF
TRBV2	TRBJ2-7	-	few	TGTGCCAGCAACCTCATTTACGAGCAGTACTTC	CASNLIYEQYF
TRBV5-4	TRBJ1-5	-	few	TGTGCCAGCAGCACGGGGGGTGGGCAGCCCCAGCATTTT	CASSTGGGQPQHF
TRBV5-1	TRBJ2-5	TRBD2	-	TGCGCCAGCAGCTTGATAGCGGGCGAAGAGACCCAGTACTTC	CASSLIAGEETQYF
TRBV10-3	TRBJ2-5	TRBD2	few	TGTGCCATCAGTGAGGATAACGGGAGGGAGACCCAGTACTTC	CAISEDNGRETQYF
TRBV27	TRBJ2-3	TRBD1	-	TGTGCCAGCAGTTTATTCGGGGACAGGGCCTTTACAGATACGCAGTATTTT	CASSLFGDRAFTDTQYF
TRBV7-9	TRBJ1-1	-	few	TGTGCCAGCAGTTCGACAGGGAACACTGAAGCTTTCTTT	CASSSTGNTEAFF
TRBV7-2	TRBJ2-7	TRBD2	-	TGCGCCAGCAGCCAGGGGACTAGCGGGGGATCCTACGAGCAGTACTTC	CASSQGTSGGSYEQYF
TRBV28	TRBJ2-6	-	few	TGTGCCAGCAGTTTGCTCGGGGCCTCTGGGGCCAACGTCCTGACTTTC	CASSLLGASGANVLTF
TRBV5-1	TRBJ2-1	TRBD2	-	TGCGCCAGCAGCTTGTTGACTAGCGGGAGCAATGAGCAGTTCTTC	CASSLLTSGSNEQFF
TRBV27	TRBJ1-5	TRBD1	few	TGTGCCAGCAGGGAGGTAGGGGGCTTTTGGCAGCCCCAGCATTTT	CASREVGGFWQPQHF
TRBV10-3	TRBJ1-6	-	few	TGTGCCATCACTACAGGACTCTATTCACCCCTCCACTTT	CAITTGLYSPLHF
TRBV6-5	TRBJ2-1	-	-	TGTGCCAGCAGGAGAACTAGCTCCTCTTACAATGAGCAGTTCTTC	CASRRTSSSYNEQFF
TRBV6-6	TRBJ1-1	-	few	TGTGCCAGCAGTTTCACACGGAACACTGAAGCTTTCTTT	CASSFTRNTEAFF
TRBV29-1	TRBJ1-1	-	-	TGCAGCGTCGATTACAGGGAAGGGAAAGCTTTCTTT	CSVDYREGKAFF
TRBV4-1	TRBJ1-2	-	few	TGCGCCAGCAGCCAAGATCTGGGGGGCGGCTACACCTTC	CASSQDLGGGYTF
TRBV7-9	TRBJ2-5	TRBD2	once	TGTGCCAGCAGCTTAGTCGACGCCAGGGGACTAGGCTTGTACTTC	CASSLVDARGLGLYF